This T cell receptor beta chain originates from a study of blood T cell repertoires in COVID-19. On the study more broadly: Acute-phase and convalescent COVID-19 samples originated in the United States, Italy and Spain. PBMCs, B-cell-depleted T cells, or T cells provided the cDNA or gDNA that made up the material.

Authors' analysis steps: Amplification of reference gene primers was used by the study to estimate nucleated cell counts. Clones were sequenced by immunoSEQ multiplex PCR, and TCRdb holds only the in-frame ones, with some missing. The V and J calls and clone size were taken over from that table, and D and trimming were inferred from the DNA. The repertoire holds about 89,000 clones, with about 91% as singletons. The CDR3 is 15 amino acids. Per germline, CDR1 SSHAT and CDR2 FNYEAQ (reference sequence). With 1 base clipped from V and 5 bases from J, the junction kept 5 bases outside the gene matches. The receptor's source is a man between 60 and 70 years old with acute or convalescent COVID-19. The rearrangement links TRBV7-7 to TRBJ2-5; 9 bases agree with TRBD2. Specimen: peripheral blood. CDR3 amino acids: CASSLVAGAGETQYF. Here the CDR3 DNA reads TGTGCCAGCAGCTTAGTAGCGGGAGCGGGGGAGACCCAGTACTTC.